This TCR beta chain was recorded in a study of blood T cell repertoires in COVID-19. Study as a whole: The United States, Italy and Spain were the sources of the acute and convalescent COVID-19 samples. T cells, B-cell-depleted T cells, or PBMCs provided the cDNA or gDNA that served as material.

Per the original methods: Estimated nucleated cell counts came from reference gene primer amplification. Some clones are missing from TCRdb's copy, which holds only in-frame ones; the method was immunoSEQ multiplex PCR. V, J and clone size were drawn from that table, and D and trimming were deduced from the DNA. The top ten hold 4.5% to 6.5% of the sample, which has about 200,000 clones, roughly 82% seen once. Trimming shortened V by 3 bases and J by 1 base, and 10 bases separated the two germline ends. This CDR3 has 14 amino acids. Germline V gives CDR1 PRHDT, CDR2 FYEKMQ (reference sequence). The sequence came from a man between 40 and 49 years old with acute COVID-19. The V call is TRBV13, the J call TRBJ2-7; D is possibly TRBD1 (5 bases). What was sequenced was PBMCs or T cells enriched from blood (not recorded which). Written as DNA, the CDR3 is TGTGCCAGCAGCTTTCTAGGGGCTTCCTACGAGCAGTACTTC. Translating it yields CASSFLGASYEQYF.